Each of the 25 T cell receptor beta chains below was sequenced from the same sample in a study of blood T cell repertoires in COVID-19. Generated by immunoSEQ multiplex PCR, the TCRdb table keeps only in-frame clones and is missing some. In the table there are about 32,000 clones, approximately 95% of which are singletons. Specimen: peripheral blood. The receptors were gathered from a male donor with active COVID-19.

This clone was counted between two and nine times. This rearrangement joins TRBV19 to TRBJ2-2; possibly TRBD2 for D (6 bases). The CDR3 covers 16 residues. Trimming pared 3 bases from V and 4 bases from J, leaving 15 bases between. In germline, CDR1 is LNHDA, CDR2 SQIVND (reference sequence). CDR3 sequence (DNA): TGTGCCAGTAGTATCCGGGGGTGGTCGATCACCGGGGAGCTGTTTTTT. Translation gives CASSIRGWSITGELFF.

The rearrangement uses TRBV6-6 and TRBJ1-1, with D maybe TRBD1 (5 bases). Between the trimmed V and J ends, which lost 1 base and 1 base, there was a span of 13 bases. The CDR3 runs to 16 residues. Germline V gives CDR1 MNHNY, CDR2 SVGAGI (reference sequence). The CDR3 spells CASSYLIRRENTEAFF. Here the CDR3 DNA reads TGTGCCAGCAGTTACTTGATACGCAGGGAGAACACTGAAGCTTTCTTT.

Details on this clone: One end of the junction varies from germline; a read error may be responsible. J is TRBJ2-7 and V is TRBV3-1 (or the pseudogene TRBV3-2); 8 bases align to TRBD2. Per germline, CDR1 LGHDT and CDR2 YNNKEL (reference sequence). CDR3 length equals 17 residues. In nucleotides, the CDR3 is TGTGCCAGCAGCCAAGGAGAGAGCGGGGGAGGCTCCTCCGAGCAGTACTTC. Translated, it gives CASSQGESGGGSSEQYF.

The chain couples TRBV7-2 to TRBJ1-5; D not certain. This CDR3 has 13 amino acids. V was shortened by 1 base and J by 5 bases, with 6 bases between the two germline ends. Germline loops: CDR1 SGHTA, CDR2 FQGNSA. The CDR3 DNA follows: TGTGCCAGCAGCTTAGATACGGATCAGCCCCAGCATTTT. Protein sequence: CASSLDTDQPQHF. Full variable domain (remainder filled in from reference TRBV7-2 and TRBJ1-5): GAGVSQSPSNKVTEKGKDVELRCDPISGHTALYWYRQSLGQGLEFLIYFQGNSAPDKSGLPSDRFSAERTGGSVSTLTIQRTQQEDSAVYLCASSLDTDQPQHFGDGTRLSIL.

The rearrangement joins TRBV7-3 to TRBJ1-6; D remains ambiguous. Germline V gene sequence: CDR1 SGHTA, CDR2 FQGTGA. CDR3 length: 12 amino acids. The germline V and J ends were trimmed by 2 bases and 11 bases, with 7 bases remaining between them. The CDR3 DNA reads TGTGCCAGCAGCTTACCTGCGCCACCCCTCCACTTT. Its translation: CASSLPAPPLHF.

The chain joins TRBV9 to TRBJ1-5; TRBD1 aligns across 10 bases. Per the germline V gene, CDR1 is SGDLS and CDR2 is YYNGEE. The V segment lost 3 bases and the J segment 1 base; nucleotides outside the gene matches: 1. This CDR3 is 15 amino acids long. The CDR3 nucleotides read TGTGCCAGCAGCGGGACAGGGGGGAGCAATCAGCCCCAGCATTTT. Its protein is CASSGTGGSNQPQHF.

The chain employs TRBV7-7 and TRBJ2-5; possibly TRBD2 for D (6 bases). The CDR3 sequence is 16 residues long. Trimming cost V 1 base and J 4 bases, with 16 bases left between them. Germline lookup yields CDR1 SSHAT and CDR2 FNYEAQ (reference sequence). The CDR3 bases are TGTGCCAGCAGCTTAGGGGGGGTCCGAGGGGCAGAGACCCAGTACTTC. Translated, it gives CASSLGGVRGAETQYF. The full variable domain, its missing parts supplied by reference TRBV7-7 and TRBJ2-5, is GAGVSQSPRYKVTKRGQDVTLRCDPISSHATLYWYQQALGQGPEFLTYFNYEAQPDKSGLPSDRFSAERPEGSISTLTIQRTEQRDSAMYRCASSLGGVRGAETQYFGPGTRLLVL.

The chain couples TRBV18 to TRBJ1-5; 7 bases are a match to TRBD1. The CDR3 is 14 residues long. V was clipped by 3 bases and J by 5 bases; unmatched bases: 4. Looked up from germline, CDR1 is KGHSH and CDR2 is LQKENI. The CDR3 nucleotides are TGTGCCAGCTCACCGGCCGGGACAGATCAGCCCCAGCATTTT. Protein: CASSPAGTDQPQHF.

The rearrangement links TRBV6-4 to TRBJ2-3, with D maybe TRBD1 (6 bases). The CDR3 covers 14 residues. The V gene lost 6 bases and the J gene lost 5 bases, with 15 bases spanning the gap. Germline CDR1 is MRHNA and CDR2 is SNTAGT. The CDR3 loop is CASSGTIGGDTQYF. The CDR3, as DNA: TGTGCCAGCAGCGGAACGATAGGGGGAGATACGCAGTATTTT.

The chain has TRBV18 and TRBJ2-7; the D gene is possibly TRBD2 (6 bases). CDR3 length: 14 amino acids. Germline CDR1 is KGHSH and CDR2 is LQKENI. The V end was cut by 2 bases, the J end by 5 bases, with 13 bases between. The CDR3 DNA is TGTGCCAGCTCACCATTGGGCGGAGGGGACGAGCAGTACTTC. Translation: CASSPLGGGDEQYF.

This clone came up once. V gene TRBV7-8 combines with J gene TRBJ2-1, with TRBD1 identical over 7 bases. J gave up 6 bases and V 5 bases, and 13 bases lay outside the gene matches. The CDR3 contains 16 residues. Germline V gene sequence: CDR1 SGHVS, CDR2 FQNEAQ. DNA of the CDR3: TGTGCCAGCAGCCGGCCCCGGGATGAGGGGGCCAATGAGCAGTTCTTC. Its translation is CASSRPRDEGANEQFF.

The chain is built from TRBV15 and TRBJ2-7; 8 positions agree with TRBD1. The CDR3 is 15 amino acids. Germline-derived CDR1 and CDR2 are LNHNV and YYDKDF (reference sequence). J gave up 4 bases and V 6 bases, and 11 bases lay outside the gene matches. The CDR3 reads CATSPDRVRGYEQYF. The CDR3, as DNA: TGTGCCACCAGTCCGGACAGGGTCAGGGGTTACGAGCAGTACTTC.

The CDR3 loop is CASSPGQANYEQYF. The CDR3 DNA is TGCGCCAGCAGCCCGGGACAGGCGAACTACGAGCAGTACTTC. The chain carries TRBV5-1 and TRBJ2-7; TRBD1 matches 8 bases. The ends lost 4 bases at V and 3 bases at J; junction bases unmatched: 6. The CDR3 has 14 amino acids. The V gene's germline CDR1 is SGHRS and CDR2 YFSETQ.

V and J are TRBV6-6 and TRBJ1-2; D is unresolved. V was shortened by 6 bases and J by 1 base, with 9 bases between the two germline ends. Germline CDR1 MNHNY, CDR2 SVGAGI (reference sequence). The CDR3 is made up of 13 amino acids. CDR3 DNA sequence: TGTGCCAGCAGCCTCACAGATAACTATGGCTACACCTTC. It specifies CASSLTDNYGYTF.

This clone was seen more than once but under ten times. The gene calls are TRBV10-3 and TRBJ1-1; 9 positions match TRBD1. J gave up 4 bases and V 9 bases, and 6 bases lay outside the gene matches. CDR1 and CDR2 (germline): ENHRY, SYGVKD. The CDR3 totals 13 residues. The DNA of the CDR3 is TGTGCCATTAGACAGGGGGTTGTCACTGAAGCTTTCTTT. Translating it yields CAIRQGVVTEAFF.

This rearrangement joins TRBV5-4 to TRBJ1-2; 12 nucleotides align to TRBD1. The V gene's germline CDR1 is SGHNT and CDR2 YYREEE (reference sequence). CDR3 size: 16 residues. The V and J ends lost 0 bases and 7 bases, in that order; junction bases with no gene match: 7. The CDR3 protein is CASSLGGGQGALGYTF. The CDR3 DNA reads as TGTGCCAGCAGCTTGGGCGGGGGACAGGGGGCTCTTGGCTACACCTTC. Drawing the rest from reference TRBV5-4 and TRBJ1-2, the complete variable domain is ETGVTQSPTHLIKTRGQQVTLRCSSQSGHNTVSWYQQALGQGPQFIFQYYREEENGRGNFPPRFSGLQFPNYSSELNVNALELDDSALYLCASSLGGGQGALGYTFGSGTRLTVV.

The V and J genes are TRBV19 and TRBJ2-3, with TRBD1 matching 7 bases. The CDR3 is made up of 19 amino acids. Germline V gene sequence: CDR1 LNHDA, CDR2 SQIVND (reference sequence). Trimming took 4 bases from V and 0 from J; bases not matched to a gene: 16. This CDR3 is CASSTTGSAFILSTDTQYF. In DNA form, the CDR3 reads TGTGCCAGTAGTACGACAGGGTCCGCATTCATTCTTAGCACAGATACGCAGTATTTT.

The CDR3 reads CATSELDRQQGANVLTF. The CDR3 bases are TGTGCCACCAGTGAGCTGGACAGACAACAGGGGGCCAACGTCCTGACTTTC. The chain combines TRBV24-1 with TRBJ2-6, with D maybe TRBD1 (6 bases). V shed 4 bases and J shed 4 bases, with 16 bases lying between them. Germline CDR1 reads KGHDR; CDR2 reads SFDVKD. This CDR3 has 17 amino acids.

This chain links TRBV6-5 with TRBJ2-7, with D possibly being TRBD1 (6 bases). V was cut by 5 bases and J by 2 bases, with 16 bases left in between. In germline, CDR1 is MNHEY, CDR2 SVGAGI. The CDR3 is 15 amino acids. CDR3 sequence: CASSRTGNSPYEQYF. In DNA, the CDR3 is TGTGCCAGCAGTCGAACAGGGAATTCCCCCTACGAGCAGTACTTC.

The chain joins TRBV3-1 (or the pseudogene TRBV3-2) to TRBJ1-2, with D hard to call. The germline V and J ends were trimmed by 4 bases and 4 bases, with 13 bases remaining between them. Germline assignment: CDR1 LGHDT and CDR2 YNNKEL (reference sequence). This CDR3 comprises 14 residues. The CDR3 sequence is CASSLTGNRYGYTF. The CDR3 nucleotides read TGTGCCAGCAGCCTTACCGGGAACCGCTATGGCTACACCTTC.

The chain joins TRBV4-2 to TRBJ1-1, with D possibly matching TRBD1 (6 bases). Deletions cut 2 bases from V and 4 bases from J, with 14 bases between. CDR1 is LGHNA, CDR2 YNFKEQ, per germline. The CDR3 has 15 residues. CDR3 coding DNA: TGTGCCAGCAGCCAAAACTCCGGGACACTCACTGAAGCTTTCTTT. Its translation is CASSQNSGTLTEAFF.

The chain recombines TRBV7-9 with TRBJ1-5; unclear D gene. Between the trimmed V and J ends, which lost 5 bases and 2 bases, there was a span of 10 bases. This CDR3 spans 14 amino acids. Germline V gene data show CDR1 as SEHNR and CDR2 as FQNEAQ (reference sequence). The CDR3 coding sequence is TGTGCCAGCAGCAGGGCGAGCGGCAATCAGCCCCAGCATTTT. Translating it yields CASSRASGNQPQHF.

This rearrangement joins TRBV5-4 to TRBJ1-4, with 8 bases lining up with TRBD1. The CDR3 totals 14 residues. Germline CDR1 is SGHNT and CDR2 is YYREEE (reference sequence). V trimming: 5 bases; J trimming: 8 bases; junction bases outside the gene matches: 8. CDR3 DNA sequence: TGTGCCAGCAGTCATGAGGGACAGGTAGAAAAACTGTTTTTT. This sequence encodes CASSHEGQVEKLFF.

The CDR3 sequence is CASSQSGQGAPRRTDTQYF. As DNA, the CDR3 is TGCGCCAGCAGCCAATCGGGACAGGGAGCACCTCGACGCACAGATACGCAGTATTTT. V is TRBV5-1 and J is TRBJ2-3, with 9 bases fitting TRBD1. J was trimmed by 1 base and V by 4 bases; bases with no gene match: 16. The CDR3 has 19 residues. The germline CDR1 and CDR2 sequences are SGHRS and YFSETQ. The variable domain in full, completed from reference TRBV5-1 and TRBJ2-3, reads KAGVTQTPRYLIKTRGQQVTLSCSPISGHRSVSWYQQTPGQGLQFLFEYFSETQRNKGNFPGRFSGRQFSNSRSEMNVSTLELGDSALYLCASSQSGQGAPRRTDTQYFGPGTRLTVL.

The V gene is TRBV18, the J gene TRBJ1-5, with D possibly being TRBD1 (5 bases). This CDR3 is 16 amino acids long. Germline-derived CDR1 and CDR2 are KGHSH and LQKENI. V was shortened by 2 bases and J by 9 bases, with 20 bases between the two germline ends. The CDR3 region is CASSPLQGRPPSPQHF. The DNA for the CDR3 is TGTGCCAGCTCACCATTGCAGGGTCGGCCACCCTCGCCCCAGCATTTT.